The T cell receptor (beta chain) described here comes from a study of neurological immune-mediated disorders (dated by TCRdb to the late 2010s). Regarding the study in general: Peripheral blood TCR-beta repertoires from HTLV-I-associated myelopathy (HAM/TSP) patients, multiple sclerosis patients and healthy controls were compared by UMI-based sequencing. Of the 65 to 70 subjects in the cohort, roughly 14 were HAM/TSP patients, some 34 were multiple sclerosis patients, and 20 were healthy controls. The 85 to 110 TCR-beta libraries included longitudinal samples, technical triplicates and paired sorted CD4+ and CD8+ T-cell subsets alongside PBMC samples. Summary of the overall study and its limitations: TCR clonal expansion was highest in HAM/TSP patients and lowest in MS patients, with MS patients falling below even healthy controls. No identical CDR3 amino acid sequences were shared among expanded clones across subjects, suggesting private TCR-beta repertoires in all groups.

This clonotype was observed at least ten times. Its antigen has not been determined. No per-base quality is available; no much larger clone lies one base away. Blood bank volunteers in Maryland, USA served as the healthy controls. For the unsorted PBMC libraries, 2 million PBMCs were stored in RNAlater at -80 degrees C until RNA extraction and were used to generate the libraries. PBMCs were separated from peripheral blood using Ficoll-Hypaque density gradient centrifugation and then cryopreserved in liquid nitrogen. cDNA was synthesized by template-switch 5'RACE using a primer with a 10-nucleotide random unique molecular identifier that tagged each TCR transcript. Every sequencing run covered 15-18 subjects and yielded more than 160 million TCR-beta sequences. The RNeasy kit was used for extraction of total RNA. TCR-beta VDJ regions were amplified with primers for the TCR constant region and the 5'RACE anchor, using the KAPA Real-time Library Amplification kit. A first PCR added sample indexes and Illumina adaptors, and a second PCR then raised library yield. After Ampure bead purification, the roughly 650 bp TCR product was size-selected on a 2% E-gel SizeSelection system. Before pooling, library quality was checked on a Bioanalyzer, concentration was measured with Qubit, and libraries were quantified with the Kapa Library Quantification kit. An Illumina HiSeq 2500 was used to sequence the libraries paired-end at 2 x 150 bp. To increase sequence diversity, about 24-32% phiX was spiked into each library pool. Processing in the source paper ran as follows. Quality-filtered reads were processed with the UMI-based MiGEC pipeline, which removed over 75% of raw TCR sequences during error correction. VDJ genes were aligned to IMGT germline references, and each clonotype was defined by a unique CDR3 amino acid sequence together with V-J genes. Clonal expansion, Shannon diversity and CDR3 relatedness (CalcPairwiseDistances, ClusterSamples) were evaluated with VDJtools, and phylogenetic trees were built with CLCbio workbench. Expanded clones were defined as having at least 8 unique UMIs, based on coefficient-of-variation modelling across technical triplicates. Using fastp at Q25 and MiXCR, TCRdb reprocessed the public reads and kept productive beta chains. Identical CDR3 proteins give one entry, which carries the most common genes and DNA. In this record, the V and J calls reflect TCRdb's handling and not the investigators' own analysis. This sample holds 55,000 to 70,000 distinct CDR3 sequences; roughly 10% were observed only once. The ten largest account for less than 2% of the sample.

Via the germline V gene (reference sequence), CDR1 is DFQATT and CDR2 SNEGSKA. Counted from cysteine to phenylalanine, this CDR3 has 14 amino acids. Just CDR3 DNA is preserved here, 42 bases in frame from base 1. Deletion took 3 bases off V and 0 bases off J, with a span of 11 bases between the germline ends. Sequenced input: PBMCs. The receptor was isolated from a man aged 55-75 years in good health. The chain links TRBV20-1 with TRBJ1-1, with TRBD1 tentatively as D gene (6 bases match). The base sequence is TGCAGTGCTAGTGGGGACACGTTGAACACTGAAGCTTTCTTT. It is translated as CSASGDTLNTEAFF.